This T cell receptor (beta chain) was captured by sequencing in a study of cytomegalovirus exposure and HLA in healthy donors. As for the study in general: The roughly 130 validation repertoires, a later analysis reported, used the same platform as the approximately 730 repertoires from the first cohort.

Produced via immunoSEQ multiplex PCR; TCRdb's table is partial and in-frame only. This table holds approximately 160,000 clones, roughly nine tenths found once. CDR1 is LNHDA and CDR2 is SQIVND in the germline V gene (reference sequence). The ends were cut back, 7 bases at V and 3 bases at J, with 13 bases in the middle. This CDR3 comprises 14 residues. Input material: PBMCs. This receptor was obtained from a woman aged 18-30 years in good health and CMV-seropositive. The chain carries TRBV19 and TRBJ2-1, with D possibly matching TRBD2 (6 bases). The CDR3 spells CASTRGTHYNEQFF. CDR3 DNA: TGTGCCAGTACGCGGGGAACGCACTACAATGAGCAGTTCTTC.